The 2 T cell receptor beta chains presented below share a single source sample, sequenced in a study of glioma-infiltrating T cells. The iRepertoire nested amplicon-rescue multiplex PCR amplified TCR alpha and beta CDR3s from RNA. TCRdb fed the multiplex PCR reads into MiXCR, producing one record per CDR3 protein. The table records fewer than 200,000 distinct CDR3 sequences, over 40% of them present only once. The sequenced sample consisted of glioma tissue, nonneoplastic brain tissue, or PBMCs (not recorded which). The receptor source for this set is a human donor with low-grade glioma or glioblastoma, undergoing nonglioma brain surgery, or in good health (not recorded which).

The rearrangement joins TRBV28 to TRBJ2-3, with TRBD1 identical over 8 bases. CDR1 MDHEN and CDR2 SYDVKM come from the germline V gene. The CDR3 has 15 amino acids. The chain's CDR3 is CDRSYGQGSTDTQYF. CDR3 in DNA: TGTGACAGAAGCTATGGACAGGGTAGCACAGATACGCAGTATTTT.

A word on this clonotype: Being one base from a much bigger clone, this may be a read error. The chain carries TRBV20-1 and TRBJ2-7; TRBD2 might be the D (6 bases). This CDR3 comprises 15 residues. V was pared by 5 bases and J by 4 bases, with 21 bases between. Germline assignment: CDR1 DFQATT and CDR2 SNEGSKA (reference sequence). The CDR3 protein is CSARRRAGPLYEQYF. The CDR3 coding sequence is TGCAGTGCTCGAAGGAGGGCCGGGCCTTTATACGAGCAGTACTTC.